Listed here is a single T cell receptor (beta chain). This clonotype occurred many times. What this receptor recognizes is not known. No much larger clone exists at a distance of one base, and base qualities are not known. The time point label of this sample denotes: patch test 1, 2 weeks after DPC sensitization. The treatment or condition label on this specimen signifies: therapeutic diphenylcyclopropenone sensitization with weekly scalp DPC. At each patch-test visit, blood was drawn before the patch test was applied. Patients were eligible if aged 18 to 70, diagnosed with alopecia and judged suitable for DPC therapy, and pregnant patients were excluded. Total RNA was extracted from unfractionated whole blood collected in Tempus Blood RNA tubes. Receptors were amplified or captured by RACE. This sample was sequenced with a NextSeq 500. During library preparation, unique molecular identifiers were attached to individual cDNA molecules so that TCRs could be counted quantitatively and reproducibly. For every blood RNA sample, sequencing covered both the TCR alpha and TCR beta chains. The source study handled its data this way. A median of about 87,000 TCRs per sample was observed, with a range of about 23,224 to 690,600. The Decombinator software suite was used to annotate the V, J and CDR3 of the TCR reads. For PS versus PT1 abundance plots, all samples were subsampled to the same number of TCRs (28,000). Expanded TCRs were defined as absent before sensitization and observed at least eight times at the 2-week time point. The raw public reads went through TCRdb reprocessing: fastp at Q25, MiXCR clone calling, in-frame beta chains kept. Every CDR3 protein is listed once, alongside the most common genes and DNA of its rows. The V and J calls come from TCRdb's annotation, not from the publication. Present in this sample are approximately 49,000 distinct CDR3 sequences, 9.3% of which were seen just once. 3.5% to 5% of the sample comes from the top ten.

Taken from the germline V gene, the CDR1 and CDR2 loops are MDHEN and SYDVKM. Trimming at the junction amounts to 5 bases on V and 5 bases on J, and the germline ends lie 9 bases apart. From its cysteine to its phenylalanine, the CDR3 spans 12 amino acids. This entry keeps only the CDR3 DNA: 36 bases, framed from base 1. This sample was included in a study of human T cells and chemical hapten exposure (dated by TCRdb to about 2021). Study-wide context: For sensitization, 2% DPC in acetone was applied to a roughly 2 cm by roughly 2 cm area of upper inner arm skin. Throughout the approximately 26-week study period, patients were also given weekly therapeutic DPC doses on the scalp. The study tracked peripheral blood TCR repertoire changes in vivo during primary and secondary sensitization to the hapten diphenylcyclopropenone (DPC) in alopecia patients. Patch testing was performed on the upper back with Finn chambers containing 0.01% DPC, and the patch tests were scored after 6 days according to International Contact Dermatitis Research Group standards. The mostly female patient cohort included alopecia areata with under or over 50% scalp involvement, alopecia totalis and alopecia universalis. The libraries were sequenced as a pool, and the TCR yield per sample differed mostly because of small variations in library volumes within the pool. Nearly 30 alopecia patients gave blood for TCR sequencing at one to four time points (pre-sensitization, 2, 6 and 24 weeks). Patient blood was sampled pre-sensitization (week 0) and at 2, 6 and about 24 weeks after DPC sensitization.

Study-wide conclusions, independent of this receptor: Repeated subsampling changed both the strength of the expansion versus patch-test correlation and the threshold at which that correlation became significant. DPC sensitization did not change the number of TCRs with a frequency above 1 in 1000, and there was no evidence of changes in global repertoire structure. Because all patients had alopecia, a presumed autoimmune disease, the immune response of the patients might differ from that of healthy individuals. Compared with pre-sensitization or healthy control sets, expanded TCRs formed significantly more large CDR3 similarity clusters, which is consistent with antigen-driven responses. The number of PT1 expanded TCRs positively correlated with patch test score, significant at thresholds 8, 16 and 32 but not 4.

The receptor was derived from a woman aged 50 to 65 with alopecia areata. Some clones in this sample may be carry-over from other donors' samples. The source material was whole blood, sampled in connection with sensitization to the hapten diphenylcyclopropenone (DPC). The chain uses TRBV28 and TRBJ1-2; the D gene is unclear. The CDR3: CASSPQEYGYTF. The DNA is TGTGCCAGCAGTCCGCAGGAGTATGGCTACACCTTC.